These 12 T cell receptor beta chains share one sample of origin, sequenced in a study of T cell responses to AZD1222 COVID-19 vaccine. Produced via immunoSEQ multiplex PCR; TCRdb's table is partial and in-frame only. The sample shows about 120,000 clones, 70% to 90% of them seen only once. Sequences were derived from peripheral blood, sampled 28 days after the second AZD1222 dose. Receptors were obtained from an adult who received the AZD1222 COVID-19 vaccine.

This chain uses TRBV11-3 with TRBJ2-7, with D perhaps matching TRBD2 (6 bases). Between the trimmed V and J ends, which lost 4 bases and 7 bases, there was a span of 20 bases. Germline CDR1 and CDR2: SGHNT and YENEEA. This CDR3 is built from 15 residues. CDR3 amino acids: CASSSLEGGGWEQYF. CDR3 DNA: TGTGCCAGCAGCTCCCTCGAGGGAGGAGGGTGGGAGCAGTACTTC.

The gene calls are TRBV4-1 and TRBJ1-4; D gene ambiguous. V was shortened by 4 bases and J by 8 bases, with 11 bases between the two germline ends. This CDR3 is 13 amino acids long. Germline CDR1 MGHRA, CDR2 YSYEKL. CDR3 region: CASSRGPGEKLFF. For the CDR3, the DNA is TGCGCCAGCAGCCGTGGCCCGGGAGAAAAACTGTTTTTT.

The chain uses TRBV10-2 and TRBJ1-4; possible D gene TRBD1, 6 bases. The CDR3 consists of 14 residues. Germline CDR1 WSHSY, CDR2 SAAADI. V gave up 7 bases and J gave up 1 base, with 10 bases separating them. The CDR3 sequence is CASKTRGTNEKLFF. The DNA of the CDR3 is TGCGCCAGCAAGACCAGGGGAACTAATGAAAAACTGTTTTTT.

V gene TRBV5-6 combines with J gene TRBJ1-5; the D gene is possibly TRBD1 (5 bases). The V gene lost 0 bases and the J gene lost 4 bases, with 11 bases spanning the gap. The CDR3 extends over 15 amino acids. Germline V gives CDR1 SGHDT, CDR2 YYEEEE. The CDR3 loop is CASSLAGRANQPQHF. The CDR3 nucleotides are TGTGCCAGCAGCTTGGCAGGGAGGGCAAATCAGCCCCAGCATTTT. Filled out from reference TRBV5-6 and TRBJ1-5, the complete variable domain reads DAGVTQSPTHLIKTRGQQVTLRCSPKSGHDTVSWYQQALGQGPQFIFQYYEEEERQRGNFPDRFSGHQFPNYSSELNVNALLLGDSALYLCASSLAGRANQPQHFGDGTRLSIL.

The genes are TRBV3-1 (or the pseudogene TRBV3-2) and TRBJ1-2; 7 positions match TRBD1. The CDR3 totals 17 residues. With V trimmed by 0 bases and J by 6 bases, 13 bases remained unmatched. Germline V gene lookup returns CDR1 LGHDT and CDR2 YNNKEL (reference sequence). CDR3 region: CASSQESRRGRSDGYTF. DNA of the CDR3: TGTGCCAGCAGCCAAGAATCCAGGAGGGGGCGATCTGATGGCTACACCTTC.

This chain uses TRBV19 with TRBJ1-2; no firm D call. This CDR3 is 14 amino acids long. Germline values: CDR1 LNHDA, CDR2 SQIVND (reference sequence). The V and J ends lost 6 bases and 0 bases respectively, with 11 bases between them. The DNA for the CDR3 is TGTGCCAGTAGAGGATTGCAAGCTAACTATGGCTACACCTTC. Translating it yields CASRGLQANYGYTF.

V and J are TRBV12-3 or TRBV12-4 and TRBJ1-1; D gene uncertain. There are 13 residues in the CDR3. V was shortened by 6 bases and J by 2 bases, with 10 bases between the two germline ends. The CDR3 nucleotides read TGTGCCAGCAGCCAGTTAACCAACACTGAAGCTTTCTTT. This sequence encodes CASSQLTNTEAFF.

CDR3 sequence: CASSEGQGSGIQYF. Written as DNA, the CDR3 is TGTGCCAGCAGTGAGGGTCAGGGGTCGGGCATTCAGTACTTC. The chain uses TRBV6-1 and TRBJ2-4; TRBD1 might be the D (6 bases). In germline, CDR1 is MNHNS, CDR2 SASEGT. This CDR3 is built from 14 residues. V dropped 3 bases and J dropped 9 bases, with 15 bases sitting between them.

The sample holds one count of this clone. The chain employs TRBV2 and TRBJ1-2; D not resolved. The CDR3 covers 14 residues. Germline V lookup: CDR1 SNHLY, CDR2 FYNNEI. Deletions cut 2 bases from V and 6 bases from J, with 13 bases between. CDR3 amino acids: CASSETNGEDGYTF. The DNA for the CDR3 is TGTGCCAGCAGTGAAACCAACGGGGAGGATGGCTACACCTTC.

DNA of the CDR3: TGTGCCTGCTCCGGGACAGATAATTCACCCCTCCACTTT. Amino acid sequence: CACSGTDNSPLHF. The genes are TRBV10-3 and TRBJ1-6, with 7 bases that match TRBD1. Germline CDR1 reads ENHRY; CDR2 reads SYGVKD. Trimming at V came to 11 bases and at J to 5 bases, leaving 6 bases not matched to a gene. The CDR3 is 13 amino acids.

The rearrangement joins TRBV10-3 to TRBJ1-1, with unresolved D. CDR3 length: 13 amino acids. The germline V gene has CDR1 ENHRY and CDR2 SYGVKD. The V end was cut by 7 bases, the J end by 0 bases, with 9 bases between. The CDR3 sequence: CAITGNLNTEAFF. DNA of the CDR3: TGTGCCATCACGGGGAACTTGAACACTGAAGCTTTCTTT.

The J gene is TRBJ1-1, the V gene TRBV18, with TRBD1 as a possible D gene (6 bases). CDR1 and CDR2 from the germline V gene are KGHSH and LQKENI. Trimming cost V 6 bases and J 4 bases, with 15 bases left between them. CDR3 length: 14 residues. CDR3 sequence: CASSGTTGTTEAFF. CDR3 sequence (DNA): TGTGCCAGCTCGGGCACCACAGGGACCACTGAAGCTTTCTTT. The whole variable domain, remainder taken from reference TRBV18 and TRBJ1-1, is NAGVMQNPRHLVRRRGQEARLRCSPMKGHSHVYWYRQLPEEGLKFMVYLQKENIIDESGMPKERFSAEFPKEGPSILRIQQVVRGDSAAYFCASSGTTGTTEAFFGQGTRLTVV.